This T cell receptor (beta chain) is from a study of chemoradiotherapy in HPV16-positive cancers. The germline V gene encodes CDR1 SEHNR and CDR2 FQNEAQ (reference sequence). The V gene lost 5 bases and the J gene lost 1 base, with 18 bases spanning the gap. This CDR3 is 16 amino acids long. Data came from immunoSEQ multiplex PCR; TCRdb stores just in-frame clones and leaves some out. The data contain about 22,000 clones, approximately 92% of them singletons. The clonotype was recovered from a human donor with HPV-associated anogenital cancer. The sequences come from blood, collected from a patient who underwent chemoradiotherapy. This chain uses TRBV7-9 with TRBJ2-7, with D maybe TRBD2 (6 bases). This CDR3 is CASSRTPTRESYEQYF. The CDR3 nucleotides read TGTGCCAGCAGCCGGACCCCCACCCGGGAGTCCTACGAGCAGTACTTC.